This T cell receptor beta chain was retrieved from a study of a mutant IDH1 vaccine in newly diagnosed glioma. Germline CDR1 is LNHNV and CDR2 is YYDKDF (reference sequence). CDR3 length: 16 amino acids. J lost 3 bases, V lost 8 bases, and 11 bases had no gene match. The time point was: week 47, end of study. A 20-mer mutant IDH1 peptide at 300 ug was injected subcutaneously with topical imiquimod. For this clone: What it recognizes is unknown.

Libraries were prepared by immunoSEQ multiplex PCR; TCRdb keeps only in-frame clonotypes and omits some of them. The sample holds approximately 34,000 clones, 89% seen once. The specimen comprised PBMCs, sampled from a glioma patient whose treatment included an IDH1 peptide vaccine. The chain recombines TRBV15 with TRBJ2-3; 10 bases line up with TRBD1. This TCR derives from a middle-aged man with glioma. The CDR3 coding sequence is TGTGCCACCCAAAGAGTCCCGGACAGGGGGACAGATACGCAGTATTTT. This codes for CATQRVPDRGTDTQYF.